This T cell receptor (beta chain) was obtained from a study of beta chain features in type 1 diabetes. Expressed TCRB transcripts were sequenced after all isolated RNA was converted to cDNA. The repertoire was sequenced with immunoSEQ multiplex PCR; TCRdb's copy has only in-frame clones and lacks some. This sample carries some 63,000 clones, about 55% of them seen once, and the ten largest clones take over 2%. Regarding the study as a whole: A moderate, significant TCRB CDR3 shortening appeared in type 1 diabetes across four CD4+ subsets.

V was clipped by 5 bases and J by 5 bases, with 13 bases between them. Germline loops: CDR1 PRHDT, CDR2 FYEKMQ (reference sequence). The CDR3 runs 13 residues. This clone was seen a single time. Its antigen is undetermined. The receptor was isolated from a young woman in good health. V gene TRBV13 combines with J gene TRBJ2-7; D is perhaps TRBD1 (5 bases). What was sequenced was Tregs from blood. The CDR3 nucleotides are TGTGCCAGCAGCCCGAACCTAGGGGACGAGCAGTACTTC. Translated, it gives CASSPNLGDEQYF.